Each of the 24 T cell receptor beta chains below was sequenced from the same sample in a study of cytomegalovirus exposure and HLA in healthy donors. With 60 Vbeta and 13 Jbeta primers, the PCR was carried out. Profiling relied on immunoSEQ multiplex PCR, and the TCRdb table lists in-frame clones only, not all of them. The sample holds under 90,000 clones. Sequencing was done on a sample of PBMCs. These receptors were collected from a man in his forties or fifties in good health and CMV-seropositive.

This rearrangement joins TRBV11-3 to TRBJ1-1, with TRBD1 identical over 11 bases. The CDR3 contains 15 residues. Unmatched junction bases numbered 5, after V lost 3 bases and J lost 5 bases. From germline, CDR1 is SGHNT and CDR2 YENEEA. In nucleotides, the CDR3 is TGTGCCAGCAGCTTGCCGGGACAGGGGGGTACTGAAGCTTTCTTT. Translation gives CASSLPGQGGTEAFF.

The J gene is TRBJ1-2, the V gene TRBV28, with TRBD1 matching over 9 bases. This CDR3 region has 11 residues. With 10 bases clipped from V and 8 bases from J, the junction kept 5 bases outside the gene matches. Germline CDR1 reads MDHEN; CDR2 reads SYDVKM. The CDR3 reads CAIGTGKGYTF. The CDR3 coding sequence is TGTGCCATCGGGACAGGGAAAGGCTACACCTTC.

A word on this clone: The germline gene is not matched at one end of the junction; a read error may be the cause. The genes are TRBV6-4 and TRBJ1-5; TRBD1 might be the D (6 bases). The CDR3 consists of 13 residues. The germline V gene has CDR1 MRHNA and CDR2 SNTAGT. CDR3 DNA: TGTGCCGGCAGTGAGGGGGGTGATCAGCCCCAGCATTTT. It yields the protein CAGSEGGDQPQHF.

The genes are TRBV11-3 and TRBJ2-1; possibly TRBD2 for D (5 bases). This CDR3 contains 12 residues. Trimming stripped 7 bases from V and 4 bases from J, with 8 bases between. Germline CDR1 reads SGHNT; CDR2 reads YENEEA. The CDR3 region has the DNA TGTGCCAGCAACCGGGATTACAATGAGCAGTTCTTC. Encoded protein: CASNRDYNEQFF.

CDR3 DNA sequence: TGTGCCATCAGTCCAAGGACAGCGAACACTGAAGCTTTCTTT. This sequence encodes CAISPRTANTEAFF. The genes are TRBV10-3 and TRBJ1-1; the D gene is possibly TRBD1 (6 bases). In germline, CDR1 is ENHRY, CDR2 SYGVKD. The V and J ends lost 5 bases and 1 base respectively, with 11 bases between them. The CDR3 covers 14 residues.

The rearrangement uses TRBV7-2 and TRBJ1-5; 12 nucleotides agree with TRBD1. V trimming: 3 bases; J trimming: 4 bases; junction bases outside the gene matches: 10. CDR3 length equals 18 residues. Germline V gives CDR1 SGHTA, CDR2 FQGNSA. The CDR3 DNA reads TGTGCCAGCAGCTTTCGTCCCCCGGGACAGGGGGCAAATCAGCCCCAGCATTTT. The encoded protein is CASSFRPPGQGANQPQHF.

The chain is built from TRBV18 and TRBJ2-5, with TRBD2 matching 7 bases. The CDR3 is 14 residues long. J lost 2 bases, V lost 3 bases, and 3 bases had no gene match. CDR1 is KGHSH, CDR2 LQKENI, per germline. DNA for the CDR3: TGTGCCAGCTCACCCGGACTAGGTCAAGAGACCCAGTACTTC. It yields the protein CASSPGLGQETQYF.

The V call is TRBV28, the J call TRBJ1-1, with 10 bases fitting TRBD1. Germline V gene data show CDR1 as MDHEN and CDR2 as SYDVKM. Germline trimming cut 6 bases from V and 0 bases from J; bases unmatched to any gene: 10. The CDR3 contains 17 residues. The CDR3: CASRKGTGQGVNTEAFF. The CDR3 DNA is TGTGCCAGCAGAAAAGGTACCGGACAGGGGGTGAACACTGAAGCTTTCTTT. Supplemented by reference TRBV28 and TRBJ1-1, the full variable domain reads DVKVTQSSRYLVKRTGEKVFLECVQDMDHENMFWYRQDPGLGLRLIYFSYDVKMKEKGDIPEGYSVSREKKERFSLILESASTNQTSMYLCASRKGTGQGVNTEAFFGQGTRLTVV.

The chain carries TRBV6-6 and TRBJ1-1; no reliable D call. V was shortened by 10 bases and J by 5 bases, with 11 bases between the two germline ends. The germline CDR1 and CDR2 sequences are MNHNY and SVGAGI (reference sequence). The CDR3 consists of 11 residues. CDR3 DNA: TGTGCCACTACAGTTACAACTGAAGCTTTCTTT. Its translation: CATTVTTEAFF.

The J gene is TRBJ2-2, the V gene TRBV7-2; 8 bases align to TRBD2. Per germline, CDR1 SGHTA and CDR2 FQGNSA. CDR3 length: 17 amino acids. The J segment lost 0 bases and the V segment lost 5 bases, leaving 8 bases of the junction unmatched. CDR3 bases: TGTGCCAGCAGCCTCCTTCCGACTAGCGCGAACACCGGGGAGCTGTTTTTT. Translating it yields CASSLLPTSANTGELFF.

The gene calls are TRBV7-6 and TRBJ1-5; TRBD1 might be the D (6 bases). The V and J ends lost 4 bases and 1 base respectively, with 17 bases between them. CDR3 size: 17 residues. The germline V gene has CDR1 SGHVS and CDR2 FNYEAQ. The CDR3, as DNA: TGTGCCAGCAGCTCGAACAGGGTCGATCGGAGCAATCAGCCCCAGCATTTT. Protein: CASSSNRVDRSNQPQHF.

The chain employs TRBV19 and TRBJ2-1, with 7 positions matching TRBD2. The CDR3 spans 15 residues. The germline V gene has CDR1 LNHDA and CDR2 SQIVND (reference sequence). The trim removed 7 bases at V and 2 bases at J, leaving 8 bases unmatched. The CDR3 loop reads CASIPGGGTYNEQFF. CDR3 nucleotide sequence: TGTGCCAGTATCCCCGGGGGAGGGACCTACAATGAGCAGTTCTTC.

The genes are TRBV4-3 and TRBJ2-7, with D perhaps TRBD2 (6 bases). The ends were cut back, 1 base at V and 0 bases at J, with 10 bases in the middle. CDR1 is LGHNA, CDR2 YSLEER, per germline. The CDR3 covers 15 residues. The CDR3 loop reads CASSQGRGISYEQYF. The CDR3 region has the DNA TGCGCCAGCAGCCAAGGGCGGGGTATCTCCTACGAGCAGTACTTC.

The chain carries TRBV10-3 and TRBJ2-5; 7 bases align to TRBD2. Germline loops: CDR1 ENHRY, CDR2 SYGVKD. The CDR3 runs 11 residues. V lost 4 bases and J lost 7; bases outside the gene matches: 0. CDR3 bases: TGTGCCATCAGTGGGGAGGGGACCCAGTACTTC. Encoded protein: CAISGEGTQYF.

CDR3 sequence: CASSGTSGSTDTQYF. The CDR3 bases are TGTGCCAGCAGCGGGACTAGCGGGAGCACAGATACGCAGTATTTT. This rearrangement joins TRBV7-9 to TRBJ2-3; 12 nucleotides line up with TRBD2. V trimming: 5 bases; J trimming: 0 bases; junction bases outside the gene matches: 0. The CDR3 consists of 15 residues. The V gene's germline CDR1 is SEHNR and CDR2 FQNEAQ (reference sequence).

As DNA, the CDR3 is TGTGCCAGCAGCTCATACAGGGGGAACACTGAAGCTTTCTTT. It encodes CASSSYRGNTEAFF. The chain has TRBV7-9 and TRBJ1-1, with 7 nucleotides matching TRBD1. The CDR3 loop spans 14 amino acids. The germline V gene has CDR1 SEHNR and CDR2 FQNEAQ (reference sequence). The J segment lost 1 base and the V segment lost 4 bases, leaving 3 bases of the junction unmatched.

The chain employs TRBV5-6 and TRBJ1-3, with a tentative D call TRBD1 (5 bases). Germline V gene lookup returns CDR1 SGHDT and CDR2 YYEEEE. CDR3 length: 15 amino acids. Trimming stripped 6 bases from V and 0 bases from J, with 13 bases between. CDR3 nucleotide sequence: TGTGCCAGCAACGGGGGACTTAGCTCTGGAAACACCATATATTTT. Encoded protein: CASNGGLSSGNTIYF.

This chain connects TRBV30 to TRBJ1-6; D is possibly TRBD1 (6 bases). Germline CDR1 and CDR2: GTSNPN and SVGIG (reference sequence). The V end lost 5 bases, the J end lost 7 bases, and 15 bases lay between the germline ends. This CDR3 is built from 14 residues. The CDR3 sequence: CAWARTVTNSPLHF. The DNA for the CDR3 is TGTGCCTGGGCCCGGACAGTGACGAATTCACCCCTCCACTTT.

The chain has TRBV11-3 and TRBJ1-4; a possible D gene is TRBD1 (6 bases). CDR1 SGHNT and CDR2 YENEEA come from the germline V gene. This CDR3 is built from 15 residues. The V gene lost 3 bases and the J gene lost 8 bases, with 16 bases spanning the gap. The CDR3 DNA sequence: TGTGCCAGCAGCTTTAATCAGGGGCCGAGGGAAAAACTGTTTTTT. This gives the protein CASSFNQGPREKLFF.

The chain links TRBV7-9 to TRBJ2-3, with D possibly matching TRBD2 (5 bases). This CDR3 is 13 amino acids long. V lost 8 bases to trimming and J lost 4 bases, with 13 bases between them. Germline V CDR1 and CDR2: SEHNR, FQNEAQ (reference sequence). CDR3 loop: CASGPTEADTQYF. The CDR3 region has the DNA TGTGCCAGCGGACCGACGGAGGCAGATACGCAGTATTTT.

The DNA for the CDR3 is TGTGCCAGCAGCCCTCTGACAGGGGAAACTGAAGCTTTCTTT. It codes for CASSPLTGETEAFF. The chain combines TRBV9 with TRBJ1-1; 8 nucleotides line up with TRBD1. The ends lost 4 bases at V and 5 bases at J; junction bases unmatched: 7. Germline CDR1 SGDLS, CDR2 YYNGEE. The CDR3 has 14 amino acids.

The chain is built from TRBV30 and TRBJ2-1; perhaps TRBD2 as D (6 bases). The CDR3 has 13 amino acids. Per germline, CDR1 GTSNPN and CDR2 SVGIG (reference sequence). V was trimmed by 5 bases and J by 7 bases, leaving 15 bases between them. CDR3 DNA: TGTGCCTGGCTCGGGGCTAGCGTTAATGAGCAGTTCTTC. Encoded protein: CAWLGASVNEQFF.

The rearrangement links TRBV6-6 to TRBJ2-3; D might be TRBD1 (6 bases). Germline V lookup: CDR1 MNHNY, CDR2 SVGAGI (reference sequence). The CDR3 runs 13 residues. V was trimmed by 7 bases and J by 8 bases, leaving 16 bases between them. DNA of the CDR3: TGTGCCAGCAATAAGGACAGCCGGGGTACGCAGTATTTT. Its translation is CASNKDSRGTQYF.

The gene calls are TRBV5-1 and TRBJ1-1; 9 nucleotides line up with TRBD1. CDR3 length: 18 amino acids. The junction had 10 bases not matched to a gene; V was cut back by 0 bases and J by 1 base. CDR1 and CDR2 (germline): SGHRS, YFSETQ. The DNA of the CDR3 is TGCGCCAGCAGCTTGGGGGACAGGGAGGGGCATGGGAACACTGAAGCTTTCTTT. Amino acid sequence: CASSLGDREGHGNTEAFF.